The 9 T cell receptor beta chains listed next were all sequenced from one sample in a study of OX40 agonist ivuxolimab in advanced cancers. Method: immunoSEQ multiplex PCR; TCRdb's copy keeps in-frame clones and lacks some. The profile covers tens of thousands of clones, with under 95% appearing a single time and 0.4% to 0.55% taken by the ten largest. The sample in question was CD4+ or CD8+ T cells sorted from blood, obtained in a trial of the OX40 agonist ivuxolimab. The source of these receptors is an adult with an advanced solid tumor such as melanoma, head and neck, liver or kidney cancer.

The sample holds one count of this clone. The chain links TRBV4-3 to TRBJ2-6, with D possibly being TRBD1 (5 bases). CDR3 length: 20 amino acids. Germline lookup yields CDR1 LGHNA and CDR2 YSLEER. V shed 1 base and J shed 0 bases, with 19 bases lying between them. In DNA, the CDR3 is TGCGCCAGCAGCCAAGGCCTCTCTCAGGGTACTGTCTCTGGGGCCAACGTCCTGACTTTC. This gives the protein CASSQGLSQGTVSGANVLTF.

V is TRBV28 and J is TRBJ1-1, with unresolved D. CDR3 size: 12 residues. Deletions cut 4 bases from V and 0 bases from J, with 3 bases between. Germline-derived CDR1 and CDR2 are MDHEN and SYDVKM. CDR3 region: CASSSMNTEAFF. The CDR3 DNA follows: TGTGCCAGCAGTTCCATGAACACTGAAGCTTTCTTT.

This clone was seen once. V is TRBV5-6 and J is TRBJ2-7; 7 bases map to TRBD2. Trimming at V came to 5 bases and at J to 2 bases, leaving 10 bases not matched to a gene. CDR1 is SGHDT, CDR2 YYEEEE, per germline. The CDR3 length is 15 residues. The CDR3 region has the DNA TGTGCCAGCAGTCCCGACAGCGGGATTCCCTACGAGCAGTACTTC. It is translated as CASSPDSGIPYEQYF.

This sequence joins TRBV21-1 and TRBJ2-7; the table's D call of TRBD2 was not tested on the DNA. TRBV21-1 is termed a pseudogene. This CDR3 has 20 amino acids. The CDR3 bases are TGTGCCAGCAGCAAAGCGGAGGGGTCGCTAGCGGGGGGCCGCTCCTACGAGCAGTACTTC. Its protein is CASSKAEGSLAGGRSYEQYF.

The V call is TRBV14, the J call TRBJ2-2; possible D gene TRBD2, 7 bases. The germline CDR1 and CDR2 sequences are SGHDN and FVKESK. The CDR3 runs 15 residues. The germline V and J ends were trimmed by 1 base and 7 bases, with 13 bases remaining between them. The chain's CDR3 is CASSQVLGGHGELFF. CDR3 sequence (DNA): TGTGCCAGCAGCCAAGTACTCGGGGGGCACGGGGAGCTGTTTTTT.

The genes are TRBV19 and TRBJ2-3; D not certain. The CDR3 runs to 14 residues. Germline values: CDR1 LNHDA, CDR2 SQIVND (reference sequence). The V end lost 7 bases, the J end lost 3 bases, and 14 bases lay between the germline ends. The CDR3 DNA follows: TGTGCCAGTAAGGTAACAGTCAGGACAGATACGCAGTATTTT. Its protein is CASKVTVRTDTQYF.

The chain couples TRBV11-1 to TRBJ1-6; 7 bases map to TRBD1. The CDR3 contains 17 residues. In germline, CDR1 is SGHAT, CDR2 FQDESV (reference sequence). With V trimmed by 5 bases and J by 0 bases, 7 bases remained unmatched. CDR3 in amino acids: CASSARDSSSYNSPLHF. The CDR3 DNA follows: TGTGCCAGCAGCGCCCGGGACAGTAGCTCCTATAATTCACCCCTCCACTTT. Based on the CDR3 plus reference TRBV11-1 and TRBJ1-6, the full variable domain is EAEVAQSPRYKITEKSQAVAFWCDPISGHATLYWYRQILGQGPELLVQFQDESVVDDSQLPKDRFSAERLKGVDSTLKIQPAELGDSAMYLCASSARDSSSYNSPLHFGNGTRLTVT.

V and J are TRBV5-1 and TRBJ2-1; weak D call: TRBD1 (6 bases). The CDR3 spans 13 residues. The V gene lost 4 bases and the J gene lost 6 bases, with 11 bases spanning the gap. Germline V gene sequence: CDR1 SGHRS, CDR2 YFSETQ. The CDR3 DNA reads TGCGCCAGCAGCACCATACAGGGCAATGAGCAGTTCTTC. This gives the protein CASSTIQGNEQFF.

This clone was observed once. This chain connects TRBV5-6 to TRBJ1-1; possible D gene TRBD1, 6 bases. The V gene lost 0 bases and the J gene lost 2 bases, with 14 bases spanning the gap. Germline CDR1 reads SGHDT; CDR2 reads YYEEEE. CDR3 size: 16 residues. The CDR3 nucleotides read TGTGCCAGCAGCTTGGGCGGGGGCAACATAAACACTGAAGCTTTCTTT. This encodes CASSLGGGNINTEAFF. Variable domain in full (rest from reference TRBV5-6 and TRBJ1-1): DAGVTQSPTHLIKTRGQQVTLRCSPKSGHDTVSWYQQALGQGPQFIFQYYEEEERQRGNFPDRFSGHQFPNYSSELNVNALLLGDSALYLCASSLGGGNINTEAFFGQGTRLTVV.